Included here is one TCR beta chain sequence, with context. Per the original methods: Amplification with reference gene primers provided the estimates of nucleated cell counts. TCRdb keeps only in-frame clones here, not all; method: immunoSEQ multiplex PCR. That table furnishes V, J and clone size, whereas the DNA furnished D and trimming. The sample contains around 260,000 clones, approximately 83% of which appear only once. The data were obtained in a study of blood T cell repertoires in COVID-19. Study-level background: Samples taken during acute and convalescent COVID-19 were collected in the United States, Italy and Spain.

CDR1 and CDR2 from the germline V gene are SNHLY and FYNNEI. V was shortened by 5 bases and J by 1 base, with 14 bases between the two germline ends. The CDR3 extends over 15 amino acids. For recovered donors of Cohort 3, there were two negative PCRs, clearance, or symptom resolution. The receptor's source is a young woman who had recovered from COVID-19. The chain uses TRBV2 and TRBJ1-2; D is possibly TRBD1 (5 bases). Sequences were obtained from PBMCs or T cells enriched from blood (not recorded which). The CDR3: CASSSTGTGNYGYTF. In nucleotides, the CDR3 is TGTGCCAGCAGTAGTACAGGTACCGGTAACTATGGCTACACCTTC.